Shown below are 25 T cell receptor beta chains from a single sample sequenced in a study of tumor and adjacent non-tumor tissue in lung cancer. No cell sorting was done before RNA was extracted from the tissue. A modified ARM-PCR protocol with three rounds of nested PCR amplified TCRbeta. TCRdb passed the multiplex PCR reads through MiXCR, listing each CDR3 protein once. The sample has about 68,000 distinct CDR3 sequences, 60% seen once; the top ten hold about 19%. Sequenced sample: lung tumor tissue. These receptors all come from a man in his fifties with non-small cell lung cancer.

V usage is TRBV4-1 and J usage is TRBJ2-1; the D gene is possibly TRBD1 (6 bases). This CDR3 region has 15 residues. Germline values: CDR1 MGHRA, CDR2 YSYEKL. The germline V and J ends were trimmed by 1 base and 9 bases, with 16 bases remaining between them. The CDR3 reads CASSQVLQGMGEQFF. CDR3 in DNA: TGCGCCAGCAGCCAAGTGCTACAGGGTATGGGTGAGCAGTTCTTC.

On this clonotype: A read error is possible here, since a much larger clone lies one base away. The rearrangement joins TRBV30 to TRBJ2-1; 9 nucleotides agree with TRBD2. The germline CDR1 and CDR2 sequences are GTSNPN and SVGIG (reference sequence). This CDR3 is built from 13 residues. The CDR3 here is CTWKLAGRNEQFF. DNA for the CDR3: TGTACCTGGAAACTAGCGGGTCGGAATGAGCAGTTCTTC.

As to this clonotype: Compared with germline, one end of the junction differs, possibly owing to a read error. The V call is TRBV11-2, the J call TRBJ2-1; D uncertain. This CDR3 has 10 residues. In germline, CDR1 is SGHAT, CDR2 FQNNGV. The CDR3 nucleotides are TGTGCCAGCAACTTAAGTGAGCAGTTCTTC. It is translated as CASNLSEQFF.

Regarding this clonotype: Because the CDR3 is missing its conserved closing phenylalanine or tryptophan, this is likely a read error. CDR3 residues: CASSFQGRPRELFL. The CDR3 DNA follows: TGTGCCAGCAGTTTCCAGGGTCGGCCCAGGGAGCTGTTTTTA. The rearrangement links TRBV11-1 to TRBJ2-2, with D possibly TRBD1 on 5 matching bases. Germline CDR1 SGHAT, CDR2 FQDESV (reference sequence). The germline V and J ends were trimmed by 6 bases and 9 bases, with 17 bases remaining between them. This CDR3 comprises 14 residues.

In this sample, this clonotype turned up a few times. An end of the junction does not agree with germline; a read error may underlie this. V gene TRBV28 combines with J gene TRBJ2-1; 7 bases match TRBD2. The CDR3 has 15 residues. Germline V gives CDR1 MDHEN, CDR2 SYDVKM. CDR3 DNA sequence: TGTGCCTGCAGTCTCGGGAGGTTCCCCTACAATGAGCAGTTCTTC. Protein sequence: CACSLGRFPYNEQFF. The variable domain in full, completed from reference TRBV28 and TRBJ2-1, reads DVKVTQSSRYLVKRTGEKVFLECVQDMDHENMFWYRQDPGLGLRLIYFSYDVKMKEKGDIPEGYSVSREKKERFSLILESASTNQTSMYLCACSLGRFPYNEQFFGPGTRLTVL.

This clonotype showed up just a few times. This may be a read error: a much more frequent sequence differs by one nucleotide. The rearrangement joins TRBV20-1 to TRBJ2-1, with 7 bases lining up with TRBD1. The CDR3 extends over 14 amino acids. Looked up from germline, CDR1 is DFQATT and CDR2 is SNEGSKA (reference sequence). CDR3 protein: CSALGTVIYNEQLF. The CDR3 nucleotides read TGCAGTGCCCTTGGGACAGTAATCTACAATGAGCAGCTCTTC.

This clonotype was recorded a few times. A much more abundant neighbour one base away suggests this may be a read error. The rearrangement links TRBV6-2 or TRBV6-3 to TRBJ2-3; the D is unclear. Per the germline V gene, CDR1 is MNHEY and CDR2 is SVGEGT. The CDR3 spans 15 residues. CDR3 amino acids: CASSYSVVSIDTQYF. The CDR3 DNA is TGTGCCAGCAGTTACTCGGTTGTTAGCATAGATACGCAGTATTTT.

Comments on this clonotype: A read error may explain this, as a much larger clone is one base away. The chain links TRBV20-1 to TRBJ2-7, with D unclear. From germline, CDR1 is DFQATT and CDR2 SNEGSKA (reference sequence). The V gene lost 4 bases and the J gene lost 6 bases, with 16 bases spanning the gap. This CDR3 is built from 13 residues. CDR3 sequence: CSAIRAGPGEQYF. The DNA of the CDR3 is TGCAGTGCTATCCGGGCAGGACCTGGCGAGCAGTACTTC.

Comments on this clonotype: Relative to the germline gene, one junction end is altered; a read error may explain this. The V call is TRBV12-3 or TRBV12-4, the J call TRBJ1-5, with 9 bases that match TRBD1. This CDR3 has 14 residues. The DNA of the CDR3 is TGTGCCAACAGTCCCGGACAGGGGAATCAGCCCCAGCATTTT. Its translation is CANSPGQGNQPQHF.

This clonotype was seen once. A clone one base away is much larger, so this may be a read error. This rearrangement joins TRBV6-6 to TRBJ1-4; D uncertain. Trimming took off 4 bases at V and 7 bases at J, with 4 bases between the two ends. CDR1 is MNHNY, CDR2 SVGAGI, per germline (reference sequence). The CDR3 spans 11 residues. CDR3 in amino acids: CASSLTEKLFF. The CDR3 bases are TGTGCCAGCAGTTTGACTGAAAAACTGTTTTTT.

This clonotype was detected once. One end of the junction varies from germline; a read error may be responsible. This chain connects TRBV4-1 to TRBJ2-5; D not resolved. Germline values: CDR1 MGHRA, CDR2 YSYEKL. The CDR3 is made up of 15 amino acids. The chain's CDR3 is CASSISSTFQETQYF. The CDR3 coding sequence is TGCGCTAGCAGCATATCCTCGACGTTCCAAGAGACCCAGTACTTC.

Regarding this clonotype: The final CDR3 position lacks the conserved phenylalanine or tryptophan, pointing to a likely read error. V gene TRBV28 combines with J gene TRBJ1-6, with D unclear. Germline V gene sequence: CDR1 MDHEN, CDR2 SYDVKM. The CDR3 contains 15 residues. The ends were cut back, 6 bases at V and 12 bases at J, with 21 bases in the middle. The CDR3 region has the DNA TGTGCCAGCAGACGTCTTCTTTCCGAGTATGAACCCCTCCACCTT. This gives the protein CASRRLLSEYEPLHL.

For this clonotype: The CDR3 does not close with the conserved phenylalanine or tryptophan, likely indicating a read error. This rearrangement joins TRBV6-5 to TRBJ2-3; the D is unclear. Looked up from germline, CDR1 is MNHEY and CDR2 is SVGAGI. The CDR3 runs to 15 residues. V lost 4 bases and J 2 bases, leaving 13 bases between the germline ends. CDR3 in amino acids: CASSSGWKHTDTQYS. CDR3 DNA: TGTGCCAGCAGTTCAGGATGGAAACACACAGATACGCAGTATTCT.

With respect to this clonotype: This likely comes from a read error, as the CDR3 has no conserved phenylalanine or tryptophan at its end. The V call is TRBV5-6, the J call TRBJ2-1; no clear D. CDR1 is SGHDT and CDR2 is YYEEEE in the germline V gene. Trimming stripped 5 bases from V and 3 bases from J, with 12 bases between. The CDR3 is made up of 14 amino acids. The CDR3 DNA sequence: TGTGCCAGCAGTTTGTCTGCTTACTACAATGAGCAGTTCTTA. Amino acids: CASSLSAYYNEQFL.

A note on this clonotype: A read error may be the cause here, since a much bigger clone is one base away. The genes are TRBV6-5 and TRBJ1-4; possible D gene TRBD1, 5 bases. Germline-derived CDR1 and CDR2 are MNHEY and SVGAGI. The CDR3 totals 15 residues. Trimming removed 5 bases from V and 8 bases from J, with 18 bases in between. The CDR3 DNA is TGTGCCAGCAGTAGACAGCGGAGCAGTCTCGAAAAACTGTTTTTT. It codes for CASSRQRSSLEKLFF.

Worth noting for this clonotype: A much bigger clone sits one base away, suggesting this may be a read error. The chain uses TRBV5-4 and TRBJ1-6; the D gene is possibly TRBD1 (5 bases). The CDR3 has 13 amino acids. The ends were cut back, 5 bases at V and 10 bases at J, with 13 bases in the middle. Germline V gene lookup returns CDR1 SGHNT and CDR2 YYREEE (reference sequence). The CDR3, as DNA: TGTGCCAGCAGTCCCAAGACAGAGTCACCCCTCCACTTT. Protein product: CASSPKTESPLHF. The whole variable domain, filled in from reference TRBV5-4 and TRBJ1-6, reads ETGVTQSPTHLIKTRGQQVTLRCSSQSGHNTVSWYQQALGQGPQFIFQYYREEENGRGNFPPRFSGLQFPNYSSELNVNALELDDSALYLCASSPKTESPLHFGNGTRLTVT.

Note on this clonotype: This clone may be a read error of a much larger clone one base away. The rearrangement joins TRBV6-5 to TRBJ2-3; D is undetermined. CDR3 length: 13 residues. The germline CDR1 and CDR2 sequences are MNHEY and SVGAGI. Trimming cost V 6 bases and J 3 bases, with 10 bases left between them. The CDR3: CASRDVGTDTQYF. CDR3 sequence (DNA): TGTGCCAGCAGGGACGTGGGGACAGATACGCAGTATTTT.

In regard to this clonotype: The junction departs from germline at one end; a sequencing error may be responsible. This chain connects TRBV6-6 to TRBJ2-1, with D possibly being TRBD1 (5 bases). Germline assignment: CDR1 MNHNY and CDR2 SVGAGI (reference sequence). The CDR3 totals 12 residues. The CDR3 reads CASRVGQGEQSF. As DNA, the CDR3 is TGTGCCAGCAGAGTAGGGCAGGGTGAGCAGTCCTTC.

V is TRBV6-6 and J is TRBJ2-1; D remains ambiguous. CDR1 MNHNY and CDR2 SVGAGI come from the germline V gene (reference sequence). The ends were cut back, 8 bases at V and 3 bases at J, with 8 bases in the middle. The CDR3 runs to 12 residues. CDR3 sequence (DNA): TGTGCCAGCTATGCAGACTACAATGAGCAGTTCTTC. Translating it yields CASYADYNEQFF.

This chain links TRBV12-3 or TRBV12-4 with TRBJ2-2; D unresolved. The CDR3 is 14 amino acids. The ends were cut back, 7 bases at V and 1 base at J, with 10 bases in the middle. The CDR3: CASNFQMNTGELFF. In DNA, the CDR3 is TGTGCCAGCAATTTTCAGATGAACACCGGGGAGCTGTTTTTT.

The rearrangement links TRBV29-1 to TRBJ2-6, with D hard to call. This CDR3 is built from 14 residues. Germline V gene lookup returns CDR1 SQVTM and CDR2 ANQGSEA. Trimming left V 7 bases short and J 4 bases short, with 14 bases between. As DNA, the CDR3 is TGCAGCGCTGTAGAGCTCCGGGGGGCCAACGTCCTGACTTTC. Translation gives CSAVELRGANVLTF.

In the case of this clonotype: This clone may be a read error of a much larger clone one base away. The chain has TRBV20-1 and TRBJ2-7; TRBD2 aligns across 8 bases. J gave up 2 bases and V 2 bases, and 2 bases lay outside the gene matches. Germline CDR1 DFQATT, CDR2 SNEGSKA (reference sequence). The CDR3 has 13 residues. The CDR3 is CSARLAGAYEQYF. The CDR3 DNA reads TGCAGTGCTAGACTAGCGGGCGCCTACGAGCAGTACTTC.

This clonotype was found once. The V and J genes are TRBV11-2 and TRBJ1-6, with a tentative D call TRBD1 (5 bases). The CDR3 runs to 16 residues. Germline loops: CDR1 SGHAT, CDR2 FQNNGV. V was pared by 3 bases and J by 3 bases, with 12 bases between. CDR3 amino acids: CASSFSGRDYNSPLHF. CDR3 DNA sequence: TGTGCCAGCAGCTTCTCGGGACGTGACTATAATTCACCCCTCCACTTT.

About this clonotype: This may stem from a read error, because a much larger clone lies one nucleotide away. The CDR3 region is CASSLSGIGDNEQFF. In DNA form, the CDR3 reads TGTGCCAGCAGCTTGTCCGGGATAGGGGATAATGAGCAGTTCTTC. V and J are TRBV5-5 and TRBJ2-1, with D perhaps TRBD1 or TRBD2 (5 bases each). Germline V gene lookup returns CDR1 SGHKS and CDR2 YYEKEE (reference sequence). The V end lost 1 base, the J end lost 7 bases, and 15 bases lay between the germline ends. This CDR3 spans 15 amino acids.

This clonotype occurred many times. This sequence joins TRBV6-6 and TRBJ2-1, with TRBD2 matching 8 bases. Germline lookup yields CDR1 MNHNY and CDR2 SVGAGI (reference sequence). With V trimmed by 5 bases and J by 9 bases, 15 bases remained unmatched. There are 16 residues in the CDR3. CDR3 in amino acids: CASSPSIGGAFSEQFF. The DNA of the CDR3 is TGTGCCAGCAGTCCCTCCATCGGGGGGGCCTTCAGTGAGCAGTTCTTC.